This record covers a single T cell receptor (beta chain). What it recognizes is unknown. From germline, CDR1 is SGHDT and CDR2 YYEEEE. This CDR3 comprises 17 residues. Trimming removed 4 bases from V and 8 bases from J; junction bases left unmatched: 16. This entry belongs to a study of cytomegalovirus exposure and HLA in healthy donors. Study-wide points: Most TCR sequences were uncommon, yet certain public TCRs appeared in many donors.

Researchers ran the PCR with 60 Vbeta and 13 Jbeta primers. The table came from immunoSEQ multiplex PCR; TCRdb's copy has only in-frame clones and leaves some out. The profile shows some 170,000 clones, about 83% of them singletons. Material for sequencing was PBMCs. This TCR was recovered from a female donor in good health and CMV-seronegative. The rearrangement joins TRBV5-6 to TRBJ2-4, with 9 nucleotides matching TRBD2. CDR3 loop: CASSGGGLAGRRDIQYF. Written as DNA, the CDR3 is TGTGCCAGCAGCGGGGGTGGGCTAGCGGGGCGACGGGACATTCAGTACTTC.